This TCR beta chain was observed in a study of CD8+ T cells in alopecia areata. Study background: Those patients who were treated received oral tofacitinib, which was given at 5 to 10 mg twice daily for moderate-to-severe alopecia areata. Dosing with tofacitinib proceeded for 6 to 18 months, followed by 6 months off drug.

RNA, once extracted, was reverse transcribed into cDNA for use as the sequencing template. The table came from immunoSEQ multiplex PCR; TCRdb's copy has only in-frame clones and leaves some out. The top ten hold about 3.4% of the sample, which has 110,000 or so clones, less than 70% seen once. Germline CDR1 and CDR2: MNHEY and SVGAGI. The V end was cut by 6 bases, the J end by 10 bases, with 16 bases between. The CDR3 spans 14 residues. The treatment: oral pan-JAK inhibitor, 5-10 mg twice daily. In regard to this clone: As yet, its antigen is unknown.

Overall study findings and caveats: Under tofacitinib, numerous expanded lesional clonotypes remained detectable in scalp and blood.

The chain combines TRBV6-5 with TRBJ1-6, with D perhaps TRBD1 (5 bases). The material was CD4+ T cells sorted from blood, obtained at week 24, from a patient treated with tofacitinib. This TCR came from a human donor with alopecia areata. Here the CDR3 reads CASSTGTVRSPLHF. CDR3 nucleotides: TGTGCCAGCAGCACCGGGACGGTTAGGTCACCCCTCCACTTT.